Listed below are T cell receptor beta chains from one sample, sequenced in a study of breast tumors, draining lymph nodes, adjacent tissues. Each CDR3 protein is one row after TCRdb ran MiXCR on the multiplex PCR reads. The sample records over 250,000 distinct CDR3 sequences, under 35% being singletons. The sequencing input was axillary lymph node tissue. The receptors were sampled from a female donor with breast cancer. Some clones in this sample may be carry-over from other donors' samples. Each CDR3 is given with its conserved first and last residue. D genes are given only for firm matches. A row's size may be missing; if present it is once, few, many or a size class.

CDR3 DNA: TGTGCCTGGGCGCCGGGACAGGATTACAATGAGCAGTTCTTC
CDR3 protein: CAWAPGQDYNEQFF
clone size: NA
V gene: TRBV30
J gene: TRBJ2-1
CDR3 length: 14
D gene: TRBD1

CDR3 DNA: TGTGCTAGCACGGACAGCCAAACCGGGGAGCTGTTTTTT
CDR3 protein: CASTDSQTGELFF
clone size: many
V gene: TRBV7-7
J gene: TRBJ2-2
CDR3 length: 13
D gene: NA

CDR3 DNA: TGTGCCAGCAGTGAAGTCACAGATACGCAGTATTTT
CDR3 protein: CASSEVTDTQYF
clone size: many
V gene: TRBV6-1
J gene: TRBJ2-3
CDR3 length: 12
D gene: NA

CDR3 DNA: TGTGCCAGCGGTCACACGAGGTTGGATGAAAAACTGTTTTTT
CDR3 protein: CASGHTRLDEKLFF
clone size: NA
V gene: TRBV6-2/TRBV6-3
J gene: TRBJ1-4
CDR3 length: 14
D gene: NA

CDR3 DNA: TGTGCCAGCAGCCGGGGCGGTTCAGTTAGAGGCAATGAGCAGTTCTTC
CDR3 protein: CASSRGGSVRGNEQFF
clone size: few
V gene: TRBV6-1
J gene: TRBJ2-1
CDR3 length: 16
D gene: NA

CDR3 DNA: TGTGCCATCAGTTTACAGGGTGACAATCAGCCCCAGCATTTT
CDR3 protein: CAISLQGDNQPQHF
clone size: many
V gene: TRBV10-3
J gene: TRBJ1-5
CDR3 length: 14
D gene: NA

CDR3 DNA: TGTGCCAGTAGTCCAGGACAGGATTCCACAGATACGCAGTATTTT
CDR3 protein: CASSPGQDSTDTQYF
clone size: many
V gene: TRBV19
J gene: TRBJ2-3
CDR3 length: 15
D gene: TRBD1

CDR3 DNA: TGCAGTGCTAGGCGGACAGGGGGCGACTATGGCTACACCTTC
CDR3 protein: CSARRTGGDYGYTF
clone size: many
V gene: TRBV20-1
J gene: TRBJ1-2
CDR3 length: 14
D gene: TRBD1

CDR3 DNA: TGTGCCAGCAGACCGGGGACTAGCGTCTCCTACGAGCAGTACTTC
CDR3 protein: CASRPGTSVSYEQYF
clone size: many
V gene: TRBV12-3/TRBV12-4
J gene: TRBJ2-7
CDR3 length: 15
D gene: TRBD2

CDR3 DNA: TGTGCCAGTACGTCATCCCCACAACGAGGGAACACTGAAGCTTTCTTT
CDR3 protein: CASTSSPQRGNTEAFF
clone size: NA
V gene: TRBV19
J gene: TRBJ1-1
CDR3 length: 16
D gene: NA

CDR3 DNA: TGTGCCAGCAGCCCGCAGGGGGCGCCCAGGGAAAAACTGTTTTTT
CDR3 protein: CASSPQGAPREKLFF
clone size: many
V gene: TRBV5-8
J gene: TRBJ1-4
CDR3 length: 15
D gene: TRBD1

CDR3 DNA: TGTGCCAGCACTGGGTCAGCGGGAGGACTGCAGTATTTT
CDR3 protein: CASTGSAGGLQYF
clone size: many
V gene: TRBV2
J gene: TRBJ2-3
CDR3 length: 13
D gene: TRBD2

CDR3 DNA: TGTGCCAGCAGCTTACGGCCGGCAGCTAATGAAAAACTGTTTTTT
CDR3 protein: CASSLRPAANEKLFF
clone size: many
V gene: TRBV7-9
J gene: TRBJ1-4
CDR3 length: 15
D gene: NA

CDR3 DNA: TGTGCCAGCAGCTTAGCCCATGGACAGTACACCGGGGAGCTGTTTTTT
CDR3 protein: CASSLAHGQYTGELFF
clone size: many
V gene: TRBV11-2
J gene: TRBJ2-2
CDR3 length: 16
D gene: NA

CDR3 DNA: TGTGCCATCAGTGAGGCGACTAGCGGAAACAATGAGCAGTTCTTC
CDR3 protein: CAISEATSGNNEQFF
clone size: NA
V gene: TRBV10-3
J gene: TRBJ2-1
CDR3 length: 15
D gene: TRBD2

CDR3 DNA: TGCAGTGCTAGAGATCCCCGGGGCGGCTCCGAGCAGTACTTC
CDR3 protein: CSARDPRGGSEQYF
clone size: few
V gene: TRBV20-1
J gene: TRBJ2-7
CDR3 length: 14
D gene: NA

CDR3 DNA: TGTGCCATCAGTGAGCAGATAGCGGGAGCGAACAATGAGCAGTTCTTC
CDR3 protein: CAISEQIAGANNEQFF
clone size: many
V gene: TRBV10-3
J gene: TRBJ2-1
CDR3 length: 16
D gene: TRBD2

CDR3 DNA: TGTGCCAGCTCTCCCTCGGTAGCGGGAGGTGGAGAGACCCAGTACTTC
CDR3 protein: CASSPSVAGGGETQYF
clone size: NA
V gene: TRBV18
J gene: TRBJ2-5
CDR3 length: 16
D gene: TRBD2

CDR3 DNA: TGTGCCAGCAGTTGGGACCACGTCACAGATACGCAGTATTTT
CDR3 protein: CASSWDHVTDTQYF
clone size: many
V gene: TRBV2
J gene: TRBJ2-3
CDR3 length: 14
D gene: NA

CDR3 DNA: TGTGCCAGCAGCGCCGTTAGCGGGGCGTACCAAGAGACCCAGTACTTC
CDR3 protein: CASSAVSGAYQETQYF
clone size: many
V gene: TRBV9
J gene: TRBJ2-5
CDR3 length: 16
D gene: TRBD2

CDR3 DNA: TGTGCCAGCAGCGACAGGGGACTGAAGTACTTC
CDR3 protein: CASSDRGLKYF
clone size: NA
V gene: TRBV6-2/TRBV6-3
J gene: TRBJ2-5
CDR3 length: 11
D gene: TRBD1

CDR3 DNA: TGTGCCAGCTTTGGCGGCCTCTCCTACGAGCAGTACTTC
CDR3 protein: CASFGGLSYEQYF
clone size: many
V gene: TRBV2
J gene: TRBJ2-7
CDR3 length: 13
D gene: NA

CDR3 DNA: TGCGCCGGCAGCCCTGAAGGCGCGGGGGGGAATGAGCAGTTCTTC
CDR3 protein: CAGSPEGAGGNEQFF
clone size: NA
V gene: TRBV10-1
J gene: TRBJ2-1
CDR3 length: 15
D gene: TRBD2

CDR3 DNA: TGTGCCATCAGTGAGTCTAGGACGGCCTCCTACGAGCAGTACTTC
CDR3 protein: CAISESRTASYEQYF
clone size: many
V gene: TRBV10-3
J gene: TRBJ2-7
CDR3 length: 15
D gene: NA

CDR3 DNA: TGCGCCAGCAGTATGGGTCTGCAAACCACAGATACGCAGTATTTT
CDR3 protein: CASSMGLQTTDTQYF
clone size: NA
V gene: TRBV25-1
J gene: TRBJ2-3
CDR3 length: 15
D gene: NA

CDR3 DNA: TGCAGTGCCCTCTCCGGGAGGGCCGCGGATGAAAAACTGTTTTTT
CDR3 protein: CSALSGRAADEKLFF
clone size: NA
V gene: TRBV20-1
J gene: TRBJ1-4
CDR3 length: 15
D gene: NA

CDR3 DNA: TGCGCCAGCAGCCCGCTAGGGACACAAGAGACCCAGTACTTC
CDR3 protein: CASSPLGTQETQYF
clone size: few
V gene: TRBV5-1
J gene: TRBJ2-5
CDR3 length: 14
D gene: NA

CDR3 DNA: TGTGCCAGCAGTTTTTTAGGCGGGGCTGGCGAGCAGTACTTC
CDR3 protein: CASSFLGGAGEQYF
clone size: many
V gene: TRBV12-3/TRBV12-4
J gene: TRBJ2-7
CDR3 length: 14
D gene: NA

CDR3 DNA: TGTGCCAGCTCACCACTCGGGACAGGGGGCCTCAACTCTGGAAACACCATATATTTT
CDR3 protein: CASSPLGTGGLNSGNTIYF
clone size: NA
V gene: TRBV18
J gene: TRBJ1-3
CDR3 length: 19
D gene: TRBD1

CDR3 DNA: TGCGCCAGCAGCCAAGTTTCGGGTGCTAACTATGGCTACACCTTC
CDR3 protein: CASSQVSGANYGYTF
clone size: NA
V gene: TRBV4-1
J gene: TRBJ1-2
CDR3 length: 15
D gene: NA

CDR3 DNA: TGTGCCATCAGTGAGTCGAATAGCGGTAGGGGGTACAATGAGCAGTTCTTC
CDR3 protein: CAISESNSGRGYNEQFF
clone size: many
V gene: TRBV10-3
J gene: TRBJ2-1
CDR3 length: 17
D gene: NA

CDR3 DNA: TGTGCCAGCAGCTTCCAGGGGGTAGCCTACGAGCAGTACTTC
CDR3 protein: CASSFQGVAYEQYF
clone size: many
V gene: TRBV7-6
J gene: TRBJ2-7
CDR3 length: 14
D gene: TRBD1

CDR3 DNA: TGTGCCAGCAGCCACGGACTAGCGGGAGTCACCGGGGCCTACGAGCAGTACTTC
CDR3 protein: CASSHGLAGVTGAYEQYF
clone size: many
V gene: TRBV11-1
J gene: TRBJ2-7
CDR3 length: 18
D gene: TRBD2

CDR3 DNA: TGTGCCAGCAGCTTGTTTGTGGCAGGGGGGACGCGGGAGCAGTACTTC
CDR3 protein: CASSLFVAGGTREQYF
clone size: many
V gene: TRBV11-3
J gene: TRBJ2-7
CDR3 length: 16
D gene: NA

CDR3 DNA: TGTGCCAGCAGCTTAAGTAGCCCGGACTCTGGAAACACCATATATTTT
CDR3 protein: CASSLSSPDSGNTIYF
clone size: many
V gene: TRBV7-2
J gene: TRBJ1-3
CDR3 length: 16
D gene: NA

CDR3 DNA: TGTGCCAGCAGGAAGGACAGCTACGAGCAGTACTTC
CDR3 protein: CASRKDSYEQYF
clone size: many
V gene: TRBV2
J gene: TRBJ2-7
CDR3 length: 12
D gene: NA

CDR3 DNA: TGCGCCAGCAGCTCGTCCCCAAGCTATGGCTACACCTTC
CDR3 protein: CASSSSPSYGYTF
clone size: many
V gene: TRBV5-1
J gene: TRBJ1-2
CDR3 length: 13
D gene: NA

CDR3 DNA: TGCAGTGCCAAGGGAGCGGGTAGGGTCATTCAGTACTTC
CDR3 protein: CSAKGAGRVIQYF
clone size: NA
V gene: TRBV20-1
J gene: TRBJ2-4
CDR3 length: 13
D gene: NA

CDR3 DNA: TGTGCCAGCTCACCACCGGTTTTCCACGAGCAGTACTTC
CDR3 protein: CASSPPVFHEQYF
clone size: NA
V gene: TRBV18
J gene: TRBJ2-7
CDR3 length: 13
D gene: NA

CDR3 DNA: TGTGTCACCGGTGATGCACAGGGGGCTTATGAAAAACTGTTTTTT
CDR3 protein: CVTGDAQGAYEKLFF
clone size: NA
V gene: TRBV24-1
J gene: TRBJ1-4
CDR3 length: 15
D gene: TRBD1

CDR3 DNA: TGTGCCAGCAGCACGGGAGCCTACAATGAGCAGTTCTTC
CDR3 protein: CASSTGAYNEQFF
clone size: NA
V gene: TRBV5-5
J gene: TRBJ2-1
CDR3 length: 13
D gene: NA

CDR3 DNA: TGTGCCAGCAGCCAACTAGCGGGAGTAAACGAGCAGTACTTC
CDR3 protein: CASSQLAGVNEQYF
clone size: few
V gene: TRBV3-1
J gene: TRBJ2-7
CDR3 length: 14
D gene: TRBD2

CDR3 DNA: TGCGCCAGCAGCCAAGGGTTAGTTGGCTATGGCTACACCTTC
CDR3 protein: CASSQGLVGYGYTF
clone size: many
V gene: TRBV4-3
J gene: TRBJ1-2
CDR3 length: 14
D gene: NA

CDR3 DNA: TGCGCCAGCAGCTTAGTGGAATCTGGAAACACCATATATTTT
CDR3 protein: CASSLVESGNTIYF
clone size: many
V gene: TRBV5-1
J gene: TRBJ1-3
CDR3 length: 14
D gene: NA

CDR3 DNA: TGCGCCAGCAGCTCAGCGGGGGGCTGGAAGGGGGAGCTGTTTTTT
CDR3 protein: CASSSAGGWKGELFF
clone size: NA
V gene: TRBV4-1
J gene: TRBJ2-2
CDR3 length: 15
D gene: TRBD2

CDR3 DNA: TGTGCCAGACGATCTTTAGCGGGAGAGCAGGGGGAGCTGTTTTTT
CDR3 protein: CARRSLAGEQGELFF
clone size: many
V gene: TRBV7-9
J gene: TRBJ2-2
CDR3 length: 15
D gene: TRBD2

CDR3 DNA: TGTGCCTGGGGACTGAGAAACACCATATATTTT
CDR3 protein: CAWGLRNTIYF
clone size: many
V gene: TRBV30
J gene: TRBJ1-3
CDR3 length: 11
D gene: NA

CDR3 DNA: TGCGCCAGCAGTGAGCGGTTTAACAATGAGCAGTTCTTC
CDR3 protein: CASSERFNNEQFF
clone size: many
V gene: TRBV10-1
J gene: TRBJ2-1
CDR3 length: 13
D gene: NA